This is a list of T cell receptor beta chains from one sample in a study of blood T cell repertoires in COVID-19. The repertoire was sequenced with immunoSEQ multiplex PCR; TCRdb's copy has only in-frame clones and lacks some. The data hold some 64,000 clones, with roughly three quarters observed a single time. Sequenced: peripheral blood. The receptors derive from a woman aged 60-75 years with acute or convalescent COVID-19. Each CDR3 is given with its conserved first and last residue. The D gene is left open where the match is weak. Expanded clones are given a class, and other clones once, few, many or no size at all.

>NA|TRBV5-5|TRBJ2-1|NA
TGTGCCAGCATAGCGAGGGGCCCAGCGGCGGGGAATGAGCAGTTCTTC
CASIARGPAAGNEQFF
>NA|TRBV12-5|TRBJ2-3|NA
TGTGCTAGTGGACTCACCCTTAGTACAGATACGCAGTATTTT
CASGLTLSTDTQYF
>NA|TRBV6-2/TRBV6-3|TRBJ2-1|NA
TGTGCCAGCAGTTACTCGAAGAGAGGGTCCTATTACAATGAGCAGTTCTTC
CASSYSKRGSYYNEQFF
>NA|TRBV5-6|TRBJ1-1|NA
TGTGCCAGCAGCTTACTAACAGGGACCACTGAAGCTTTCTTT
CASSLLTGTTEAFF
>NA|TRBV7-2|TRBJ1-6|NA
TGTGCCAGCAGCGACAGGTTGGGGTATAATTCACCCCTCCACTTT
CASSDRLGYNSPLHF
>NA|TRBV7-9|TRBJ2-5|TRBD1
TGTGCCAGCAGCCTTGGACAGGATGGGACCCAGTACTTC
CASSLGQDGTQYF
>NA|TRBV27|TRBJ2-7|TRBD2
TGTGCCAGCAGTTCCAGACTAGCGGGGGGCTACGAGCAGTACTTC
CASSSRLAGGYEQYF
>NA|TRBV27|TRBJ1-1|TRBD1
TGTGCCACCTCCGGGGGGGACAGGGGGGCCACTGAAGCTTTCTTT
CATSGGDRGATEAFF
>NA|TRBV5-1|TRBJ2-3|TRBD2
TGCGCCAGCAGCTTGGCTAGCGGGGGCCCCACAGATACGCAGTATTTT
CASSLASGGPTDTQYF
>NA|TRBV6-6|TRBJ1-2|NA
TGTGCCAGCAGAACGGGAGGGACAACAGACAATGGCTACACCTTC
CASRTGGTTDNGYTF
>NA|TRBV27|TRBJ2-2|TRBD2
TGTGCCAGCAGTTTTTCGGGAGGGGGTGGGGAGCTGTTTTTT
CASSFSGGGGELFF
>NA|TRBV7-9|TRBJ2-7|NA
TGTGCCAGCAGCTACACCGGGACACTAGCCTACGAGCAGTACTTC
CASSYTGTLAYEQYF
>few|TRBV6-5|TRBJ1-1|NA
TGTGCCAGCAGTTACTTGTTGGGGGCGCGCACTGAAGCTTTCTTT
CASSYLLGARTEAFF
>medium-sized|TRBV6-4|TRBJ2-3|NA
TGTGCCAGCAGTGACTCGCAGGGGAGCACAGATACGCAGTATTTT
CASSDSQGSTDTQYF
>few|TRBV2|TRBJ1-3|NA
TGTGCCAGTCTCAGGGACTCTGGAAACACCATATATTTT
CASLRDSGNTIYF
>many|TRBV12-5|TRBJ2-3|TRBD1
TGTGCTAGTACCATAGGGACAGCGAACACAGATACGCAGTATTTT
CASTIGTANTDTQYF
>NA|TRBV28|TRBJ1-5|NA
TGTGCCAGCAGTTTATCTGTCGGCTTGAGGGTTCAGCCCCAGCATTTT
CASSLSVGLRVQPQHF
>NA|TRBV6-5|TRBJ2-2|NA
TGTGCCAGCAGTTACTATCAGGGTAACGGGGAGCTGTTTTTT
CASSYYQGNGELFF
>once|TRBV2|TRBJ2-1|NA
TGTGCCACCTCTACGTTACAGGTTGATGAGCAGTTCTTC
CATSTLQVDEQFF
>NA|TRBV7-8|TRBJ1-6|NA
TGTGCCAGCAGCTACCGGGAGATCGGGGGTTCACCCCTCCACTTT
CASSYREIGGSPLHF
>NA|TRBV19|TRBJ1-2|NA
TGTGCCAGTAGTAACCTACAGGACGGGTATGGCTACACCTTC
CASSNLQDGYGYTF
>once|TRBV19|TRBJ1-1|NA
TGTGCCAGTAGGAACACAGGTGGAAGGGAAGCTTTCTTT
CASRNTGGREAFF
>NA|TRBV7-9|TRBJ1-4|NA
TGTGCCAGCAGCTTAGGGGGGCTCTGGAATGAAAAACTGTTTTTT
CASSLGGLWNEKLFF
>many|TRBV4-1|TRBJ1-2|TRBD1
TGCGCCAGCAGCCCCGGGACAGCTTCCTTCTATGGCTACACCTTC
CASSPGTASFYGYTF
>once|TRBV9|TRBJ1-3|TRBD1
TGTGCCAGCAGCGTAATGTCAACAGGGGTCGCCGGAAACACCATATATTTT
CASSVMSTGVAGNTIYF
>NA|TRBV7-6|TRBJ1-3|NA
TGTGCCAGCAGCTTAACGGGGGGCTCTGGAAACACCATATATTTT
CASSLTGGSGNTIYF
>NA|TRBV13|TRBJ2-7|TRBD1
TGTGCCAGCAGCTTAGCAGGGGGCATATCCTACGAGCAGTACTTC
CASSLAGGISYEQYF
>NA|TRBV7-3|TRBJ1-2|NA
TGTGCCAGCAGCGCTCAAGGGGGACAAGTCTATGGCTACACCTTC
CASSAQGGQVYGYTF
>NA|TRBV6-5|TRBJ2-3|TRBD1
TGTGCCAGCACCAACAGACAGGGGCAGATAGATACGCAGTATTTT
CASTNRQGQIDTQYF
>NA|TRBV18|TRBJ1-2|NA
TGTGCCAGCTCACGACGGGTAGCGGATGGCTACACCTTC
CASSRRVADGYTF